This TCR beta chain stems from a study of T cells in localized non-small cell lung cancer. The germline gives CDR1 SNHLY, CDR2 FYNNEI. The CDR3 sequence is 13 residues long. V was pared by 6 bases and J by 7 bases, with 12 bases between. Profiled with immunoSEQ multiplex PCR; TCRdb holds only in-frame clones, not every one. The table lists 12,000 or so clones, approximately 82% of them singletons. The source of this sequence is a male donor at least 60 years old with stage I lung adenocarcinoma. The rearrangement uses TRBV2 and TRBJ2-2, with D maybe TRBD2 (5 bases). Sequencing used peripheral blood, obtained before any cancer treatment. The CDR3 DNA is TGTGCCAGCAGCGGACGAGCGGACGGGGAGCTGTTTTTT. Its translation: CASSGRADGELFF.